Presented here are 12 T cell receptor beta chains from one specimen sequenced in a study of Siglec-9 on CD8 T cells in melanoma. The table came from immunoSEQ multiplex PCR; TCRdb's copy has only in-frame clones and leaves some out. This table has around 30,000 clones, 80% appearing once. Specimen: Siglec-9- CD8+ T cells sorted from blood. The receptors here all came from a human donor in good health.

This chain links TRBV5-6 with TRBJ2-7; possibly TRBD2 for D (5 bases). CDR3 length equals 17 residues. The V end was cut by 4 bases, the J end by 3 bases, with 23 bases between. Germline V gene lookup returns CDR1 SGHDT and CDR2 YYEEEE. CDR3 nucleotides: TGTGCCAGCAGCGTGGAGGTTTTTGAGGACGGAAACTACGAGCAGTACGTC. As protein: CASSVEVFEDGNYEQYV.

CDR3 sequence reads: CASSPAPGLQGGELFF. CDR3 coding DNA: TGTGCCAGCAGTCCTGCACCGGGACTCCAGGGCGGGGAGCTGTTTTTT. The chain carries TRBV2 and TRBJ2-2; D is perhaps TRBD2 (6 bases). Trimming shortened V by 5 bases and J by 7 bases, and 20 bases separated the two germline ends. Germline V gives CDR1 SNHLY, CDR2 FYNNEI. CDR3 length: 16 residues.

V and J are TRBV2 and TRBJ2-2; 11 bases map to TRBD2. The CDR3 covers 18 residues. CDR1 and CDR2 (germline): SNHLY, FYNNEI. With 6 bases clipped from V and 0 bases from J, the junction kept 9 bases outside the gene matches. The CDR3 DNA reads TGTGCCAGCAGCGGAGTACTAGCGGGAGAGTCGAACACCGGGGAGCTGTTTTTT. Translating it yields CASSGVLAGESNTGELFF.

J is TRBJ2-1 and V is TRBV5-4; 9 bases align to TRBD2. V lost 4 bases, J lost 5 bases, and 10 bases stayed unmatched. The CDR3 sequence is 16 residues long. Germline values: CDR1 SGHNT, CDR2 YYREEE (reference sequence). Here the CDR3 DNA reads TGTGCCAGCAGCAAACCCTCTAGCGGGATTCACAATGAGCAGTTCTTC. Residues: CASSKPSSGIHNEQFF.

The CDR3 reads CASSIGEARSSYNEQFF. CDR3 nucleotide sequence: TGTGCCAGTAGTATAGGGGAAGCACGGAGCTCCTACAATGAGCAGTTCTTC. This sequence joins TRBV19 and TRBJ2-1; D not certain. V gave up 1 base and J gave up 0 bases, with 13 bases separating them. Germline V CDR1 and CDR2: LNHDA, SQIVND (reference sequence). This CDR3 contains 17 residues.

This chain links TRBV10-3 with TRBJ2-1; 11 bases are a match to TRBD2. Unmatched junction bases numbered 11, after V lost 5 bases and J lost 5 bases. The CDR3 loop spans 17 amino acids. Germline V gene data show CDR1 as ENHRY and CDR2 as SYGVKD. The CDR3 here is CAISPLLAGVENNEQFF. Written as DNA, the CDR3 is TGTGCCATCAGTCCTCTACTAGCGGGAGTCGAGAACAATGAGCAGTTCTTC.

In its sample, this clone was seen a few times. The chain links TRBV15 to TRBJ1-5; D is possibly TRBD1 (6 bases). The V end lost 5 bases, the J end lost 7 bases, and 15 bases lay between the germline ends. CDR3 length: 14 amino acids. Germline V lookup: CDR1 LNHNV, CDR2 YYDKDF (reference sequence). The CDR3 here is CATSPRGDWQPQHF. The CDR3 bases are TGTGCCACCAGCCCGAGGGGGGATTGGCAGCCCCAGCATTTT. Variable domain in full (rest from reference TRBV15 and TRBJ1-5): DAMVIQNPRYQVTQFGKPVTLSCSQTLNHNVMYWYQQKSSQAPKLLFHYYDKDFNNEADTPDNFQSRRPNTSFCFLDIRSPGLGDTAMYLCATSPRGDWQPQHFGDGTRLSIL.

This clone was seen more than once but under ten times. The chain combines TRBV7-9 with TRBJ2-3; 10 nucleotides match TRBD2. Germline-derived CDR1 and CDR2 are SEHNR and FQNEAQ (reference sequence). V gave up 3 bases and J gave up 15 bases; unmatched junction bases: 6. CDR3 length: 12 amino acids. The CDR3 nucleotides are TGTGCCAGCAGCTTTGGTTTAGCGGGGGGTTATTTT. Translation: CASSFGLAGGYF.

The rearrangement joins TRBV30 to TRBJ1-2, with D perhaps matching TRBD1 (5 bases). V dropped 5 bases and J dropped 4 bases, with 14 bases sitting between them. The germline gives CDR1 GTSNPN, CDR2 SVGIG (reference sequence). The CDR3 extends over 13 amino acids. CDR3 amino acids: CAWSRGDFYGYTF. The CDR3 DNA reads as TGTGCCTGGTCGCGGGGGGACTTCTATGGCTACACCTTC.

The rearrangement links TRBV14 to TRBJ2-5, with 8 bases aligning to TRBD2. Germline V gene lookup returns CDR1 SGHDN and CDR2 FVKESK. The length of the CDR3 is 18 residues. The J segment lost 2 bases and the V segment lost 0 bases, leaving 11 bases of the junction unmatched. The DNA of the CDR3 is TGTGCCAGCAGCCAAGATCTGGGACTAGTTGTTAGACAAGAGACCCAGTACTTC. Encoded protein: CASSQDLGLVVRQETQYF.

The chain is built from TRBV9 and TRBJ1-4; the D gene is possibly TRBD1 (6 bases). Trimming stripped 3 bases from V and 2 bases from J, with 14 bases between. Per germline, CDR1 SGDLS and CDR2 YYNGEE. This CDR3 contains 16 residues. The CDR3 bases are TGTGCCAGCAGCGCCGGCGGGACATCCACTAATGAAAAACTGTTTTTT. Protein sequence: CASSAGGTSTNEKLFF.

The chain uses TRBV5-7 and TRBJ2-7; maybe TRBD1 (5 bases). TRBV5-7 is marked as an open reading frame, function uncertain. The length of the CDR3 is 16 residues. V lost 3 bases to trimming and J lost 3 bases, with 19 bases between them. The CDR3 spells CASSWGQGESVYEQYV. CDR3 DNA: TGTGCCAGCAGCTGGGGCCAGGGTGAGTCGGTCTACGAGCAGTACGTC.